The 22 T cell receptor beta chains presented below share a single source sample, sequenced in a study of regulatory T cells in long-lasting Graves disease. Specified time point: persistent/refractory GD, antithyroid drugs over 5 years with positive TRAb. RNA from PBMCs was the source of the TCR library. Construction of the TCR beta libraries employed iRepertoire HTBI primers in conjunction with Arm-PCR of CDR3 regions. TCRdb called the multiplex PCR reads again in MiXCR, with one record for every CDR3 protein. The sample lists 360,000 or so distinct CDR3 sequences, approximately 25% occurring once. The material sequenced was peripheral blood mononuclear cells (PBMCs), taken when the disease was refractory, from a patient treated with antithyroid drugs. These receptors originate from a woman aged 40 to 50 with Graves disease.

The chain links TRBV5-5 to TRBJ2-3; a possible D gene is TRBD2 (5 bases). The CDR3 contains 14 residues. Germline V gives CDR1 SGHKS, CDR2 YYEKEE (reference sequence). V lost 4 bases and J lost 3, with 12 bases in between. The CDR3 sequence is CASSPYGGTDTQYF. The CDR3 DNA reads as TGTGCCAGCAGCCCATACGGCGGGACAGATACGCAGTATTTT.

This clonotype was counted only a few times. The CDR3 coding sequence is TGCAGTGCAGAAGGGGGGCGCAATCAGCCCCAGCATTTT. This codes for CSAEGGRNQPQHF. This rearrangement joins TRBV20-1 to TRBJ1-5; the D gene is possibly TRBD1 (6 bases). The CDR3 covers 13 residues. Per the germline V gene, CDR1 is DFQATT and CDR2 is SNEGSKA (reference sequence). V was shortened by 6 bases and J by 2 bases, with 11 bases between the two germline ends.

The chain couples TRBV2 to TRBJ2-3; no firm D call. The CDR3 is 13 amino acids. CDR1 and CDR2 (germline): SNHLY, FYNNEI. Between the trimmed V and J ends, which lost 8 bases and 1 base, there was a span of 10 bases. CDR3 sequence: CASGNTGTDTQYF. CDR3 sequence (DNA): TGTGCCAGCGGGAACACTGGCACAGATACGCAGTATTTT.

The chain recombines TRBV10-3 with TRBJ2-7; 11 bases agree with TRBD1. Trimming at V came to 4 bases and at J to 6 bases, leaving 5 bases not matched to a gene. CDR1 ENHRY and CDR2 SYGVKD come from the germline V gene. The CDR3 contains 14 residues. The CDR3 reads CAISGEDRGLEQYF. DNA for the CDR3: TGTGCCATCAGTGGGGAGGACAGGGGGCTCGAGCAGTACTTC.

This clonotype was counted ten times or more. The chain joins TRBV14 to TRBJ2-7; TRBD1 might be the D (5 bases). The germline V and J ends were trimmed by 5 bases and 3 bases, with 11 bases remaining between them. The CDR3 consists of 13 residues. Germline V gene sequence: CDR1 SGHDN, CDR2 FVKESK. The CDR3 is CASSWQGSYEQYF. CDR3 sequence (DNA): TGTGCCAGCAGCTGGCAGGGAAGCTACGAGCAGTACTTC.

This clonotype has ten or more counts. The chain joins TRBV28 to TRBJ1-4; perhaps TRBD1 as D (5 bases). V lost 3 bases, J lost 2 bases, and 7 bases lay in between. The germline gives CDR1 MDHEN, CDR2 SYDVKM. This CDR3 spans 14 amino acids. CDR3 loop: CASSLGLTNEKLFF. The CDR3 DNA reads TGTGCCAGCAGTTTGGGGCTGACTAATGAAAAACTGTTTTTT.

This clonotype was seen at least ten times. The chain combines TRBV6-1 with TRBJ2-7, with 11 positions matching TRBD2. The CDR3 runs to 14 residues. The V and J ends lost 3 bases and 12 bases, in that order; junction bases with no gene match: 10. Germline CDR1 and CDR2: MNHNS and SASEGT. The chain's CDR3 is CASSDLGLAVRLYF. CDR3 nucleotides: TGTGCCAGCAGTGATCTGGGACTAGCGGTTCGGCTGTACTTC.

V gene TRBV7-2 combines with J gene TRBJ2-7, with no clear D. Per the germline V gene, CDR1 is SGHTA and CDR2 is FQGNSA. Trimming removed 5 bases from V and 6 bases from J, with 17 bases in between. The CDR3 is made up of 14 amino acids. Written as DNA, the CDR3 is TGTGCCAGCAGCCCAAGGAATTCCCCAGGCGAGCAGTACTTC. This translates into CASSPRNSPGEQYF.

The chain couples TRBV2 to TRBJ2-1; possible D gene TRBD2, 5 bases. CDR1 is SNHLY, CDR2 FYNNEI, per germline. Trimming took 5 bases from V and 14 from J, leaving 16 bases between them. The length of the CDR3 is 12 residues. The CDR3 reads CASSTMTAEEFF. In DNA form, the CDR3 reads TGTGCCAGCAGTACGATGACCGCGGAGGAGTTCTTC.

As concerns this clonotype: With a much larger clone just one base away, this may be a read error. V and J are TRBV28 and TRBJ1-2, with D unclear. The germline V gene has CDR1 MDHEN and CDR2 SYDVKM. Trimming removed 8 bases at V and 5 bases at J, with 15 bases between. This CDR3 has 13 residues. CDR3 loop: CASGSAALYGYTF. Written as DNA, the CDR3 is TGTGCCAGCGGTTCCGCTGCCCTATATGGCTACACCTTC.

This chain joins TRBV7-9 and TRBJ2-5, with 8 bases fitting TRBD1. CDR1 SEHNR and CDR2 FQNEAQ come from the germline V gene (reference sequence). The CDR3 spans 14 residues. Germline trimming cut 3 bases from V and 1 base from J; bases unmatched to any gene: 1. CDR3 DNA: TGTGCCAGCAGCTTTACAGGGGGCCAAGAGACCCAGTACTTC. Amino acid sequence: CASSFTGGQETQYF.

Ten or more counts support this clonotype. The chain couples TRBV7-2 to TRBJ1-5; maybe TRBD1 (5 bases). Between the trimmed V and J ends, which lost 5 bases and 6 bases, there was a span of 11 bases. From germline, CDR1 is SGHTA and CDR2 FQGNSA. This CDR3 contains 13 residues. Written as DNA, the CDR3 is TGTGCCAGCAGCCGGGACTTTATTCAGCCCCAGCATTTT. This translates into CASSRDFIQPQHF.

This clonotype appeared a few times. A much bigger clone sits one base away, suggesting this may be a read error. The rearrangement links TRBV2 to TRBJ2-5, with 7 bases fitting TRBD2. There are 15 residues in the CDR3. CDR1 is SNHLY and CDR2 is FYNNEI in the germline V gene. The J segment lost 7 bases and the V segment lost 0 bases, leaving 8 bases of the junction unmatched. The CDR3 bases are TGTGCCAGCAGTGAAGCGCGACAGTCGGGGGGGACCCAGTACTTC. It codes for CASSEARQSGGTQYF.

Regarding this clonotype: This may be a read error, as it is one base from a much larger clone. V usage is TRBV25-1 and J usage is TRBJ1-2; no firm D call. Per germline, CDR1 MGHDK and CDR2 SYGVNS. The CDR3 is 12 amino acids. Trimming removed 5 bases from V and 2 bases from J, with 6 bases in between. CDR3 bases: TGTGCCAGCAGTCAAGAGAACTATGGCTACACCTTC. Translating gives CASSQENYGYTF.

This sequence joins TRBV19 and TRBJ2-1, with TRBD2 matching 7 bases. The V gene end was trimmed by 6 bases and the J gene end by 7 bases; junction bases not matched to a gene: 9. Germline CDR1 LNHDA, CDR2 SQIVND (reference sequence). The CDR3 is made up of 14 amino acids. The CDR3 DNA sequence: TGTGCCAGTAGCGTGACGGCGGGGGAGAATGAGCAGTTCTTC. It specifies CASSVTAGENEQFF.

About this clonotype: A far larger clone is only one base removed, so a read error is likely. This CDR3 is CDSSSQGNQPQHF. In DNA, the CDR3 is TGTGACAGCAGTTCGCAGGGAAATCAGCCCCAGCATTTT. V and J are TRBV6-9 and TRBJ1-5, with D possibly matching TRBD1 (5 bases). This CDR3 is built from 13 residues. Germline CDR1 and CDR2: MNHGY and SVAAGI.

On this clonotype itself: With a much larger clone just one base away, this may be a read error. This chain's CDR3 is CSVKGLSTEAFF. The CDR3 coding sequence is TGCAGCGTTAAAGGATTGAGCACTGAAGCTTTCTTT. The chain employs TRBV29-1 and TRBJ1-1; no definite D call. Germline loops: CDR1 SQVTM, CDR2 ANQGSEA. This CDR3 spans 12 amino acids. Between the trimmed V and J ends, which lost 5 bases and 4 bases, there was a span of 11 bases.

This clonotype was detected ten times or more. This chain links TRBV5-6 with TRBJ1-1; D ambiguous. The CDR3 length is 14 residues. The germline V gene encodes CDR1 SGHDT and CDR2 YYEEEE. V was shortened by 0 bases and J by 5 bases, with 11 bases between the two germline ends. The DNA for the CDR3 is TGTGCCAGCAGCTTGGAAACCATATGGACTGAAGCTTTCTTT. Translated: CASSLETIWTEAFF. The full variable domain, with the rest looked up from reference TRBV5-6 and TRBJ1-1, is DAGVTQSPTHLIKTRGQQVTLRCSPKSGHDTVSWYQQALGQGPQFIFQYYEEEERQRGNFPDRFSGHQFPNYSSELNVNALLLGDSALYLCASSLETIWTEAFFGQGTRLTVV.

The rearrangement uses TRBV6-2 or TRBV6-3 and TRBJ2-1; TRBD2 agrees at 13 bases. Trimming removed 6 bases from V and 12 bases from J; junction bases left unmatched: 14. This CDR3 has 16 amino acids. Per the germline V gene, CDR1 is MNHEY and CDR2 is SVGEGT. CDR3 protein: CASSQGWTSGSRRQFF. CDR3 nucleotide sequence: TGTGCCAGCAGCCAAGGTTGGACTAGCGGGAGCCGACGGCAGTTCTTC.

At least ten counts were recorded for this clonotype. The chain couples TRBV28 to TRBJ2-2, with TRBD1 matching over 8 bases. CDR1 and CDR2 from the germline V gene are MDHEN and SYDVKM. The CDR3 is 15 amino acids. V lost 3 bases to trimming and J lost 4 bases; unmatched junction nucleotides: 4. The CDR3 nucleotides are TGTGCCAGCAGTTTGGACACAGGGGGCACCGGGGAGCTGTTTTTT. The encoded protein is CASSLDTGGTGELFF.

As to this clonotype: A read error may account for a junction end that differs from germline. V is TRBV2 and J is TRBJ2-5, with 7 positions matching TRBD2. Germline lookup yields CDR1 SNHLY and CDR2 FYNNEI. This CDR3 spans 12 amino acids. The DNA for the CDR3 is TGTGCCAGCAGCCCCTTGCGGGGGAAGTGGTTCTTC. This encodes CASSPLRGKWFF.

The chain is built from TRBV6-1 and TRBJ2-2, with 7 bases identical to TRBD1. The junction had 5 bases not matched to a gene; V was cut back by 6 bases and J by 1 base. Germline V CDR1 and CDR2: MNHNS, SASEGT. The CDR3 runs to 15 residues. The chain's CDR3 is CASRTGQMNTGELFF. CDR3 DNA: TGTGCCAGCAGGACGGGACAGATGAACACCGGGGAGCTGTTTTTT.